This TCR beta chain was obtained from a study of blood T cell repertoires in COVID-19 (dated by TCRdb to 2020 to 2022). About the study as a whole: Collaborator samples came from the United States, Italy and Spain and covered acute and convalescent phases of COVID-19. Deeply sampled blood TCRbeta repertoires from subjects exposed to, actively infected with, or recovered from COVID-19 were included in the dataset. A de-identified subject ID, COVID-19 status, age in years and sex were almost always included in the sample metadata. Samples came from the ongoing ImmuneRACE study (first 160 participants) plus 1,254 subjects from 6 global collaborators. HLA class I and class II types, where available, came from metadata supplied by the sample provider rather than from assay-based typing. The repertoires were released in a freely available public database meant as a resource for research on the immune response to SARS-CoV-2. The material from the prospective study consisted of cDNA or gDNA derived from T cells, B-cell-depleted T cells, or PBMCs.

Broader findings and caveats from the paper: The amount of clinical and demographic metadata varied by source and participant and was provided uncurated.

TCRbeta CDR3 regions were amplified from genomic DNA using the immunoSEQ Assay, a bias-controlled multiplex PCR. Concerning the study's data processing: Nucleated cell counts per sample were estimated from amplification of reference gene primers within the assay. Sequence reads were collapsed and filtered to measure the absolute abundance of every unique TCRbeta CDR3 rearrangement. For each sample, productive Simpson clonality was calculated by taking the square root of Simpson's diversity index across productive rearrangements. This immuneACCESS table, as held by TCRdb, lists in-frame sequences with V and J called but not all clones. Of the missing ones, under half trace to an unresolved V gene in checked studies; the others have no known cause. That table supplies the V and J calls and clone size; D and trimming were determined from the DNA. The sample profile shows some 200,000 clones; about 85% of them were found once. The top ten clones comprise more than 8% of the sample.

A remark on this clone: The antigen it binds to is not known. No base qualities exist here, and no much larger clone lies one base off it.

Whole blood was collected in K2EDTA tubes by collaborating institutions according to the institutions' own protocols. For TCRbeta analysis, collaborators shipped samples in one of three forms: frozen whole blood, isolated PBMCs, or DNA extracted from either of those sample types. Material for sequencing was peripheral blood. The receptor was derived from a woman aged 80 or over with acute or convalescent COVID-19.

The DNA is TGTGCCATCACTTGGACAGGGTCGGATGGCTACACCTTC. Its translation reads: CAITWTGSDGYTF. The chain uses TRBV10-3 and TRBJ1-2; the central 8 bases match TRBD1. For CDR1 and CDR2, the germline V gene lists ENHRY and SYGVKD. The CDR3 sequence holds 13 residues, the cysteine and phenylalanine included. This entry keeps only the CDR3 DNA: 39 bases, framed from base 1. Unmatched junction bases come to 7, with V trimmed by 7 bases and J by 6 bases.